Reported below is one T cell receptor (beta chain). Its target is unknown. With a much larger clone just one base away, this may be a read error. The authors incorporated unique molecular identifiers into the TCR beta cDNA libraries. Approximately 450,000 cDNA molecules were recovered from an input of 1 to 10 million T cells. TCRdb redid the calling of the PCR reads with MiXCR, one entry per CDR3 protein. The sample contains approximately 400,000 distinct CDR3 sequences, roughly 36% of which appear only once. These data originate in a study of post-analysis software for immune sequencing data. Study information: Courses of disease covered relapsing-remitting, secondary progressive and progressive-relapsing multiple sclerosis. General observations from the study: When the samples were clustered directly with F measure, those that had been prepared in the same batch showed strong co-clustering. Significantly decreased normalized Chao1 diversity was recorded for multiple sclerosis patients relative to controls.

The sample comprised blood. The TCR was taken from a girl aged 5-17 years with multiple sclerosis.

CDR3 sequence: CANSLGNEQYF. The CDR3 coding sequence is TGTGCCAACAGCTTAGGAAACGAGCAGTACTTC. The chain is built from TRBV7-9 and TRBJ2-5; D is ambiguous. The J call is in doubt because the DNA end fits TRBJ2-7 better. Germline CDR1 reads SEHNR; CDR2 reads FQNEAQ (reference sequence). The CDR3 is 11 residues long.